These T cell receptor beta chains were read from a single sample in a study of CD8+ T cells in alopecia areata. The repertoire was sequenced with immunoSEQ multiplex PCR; TCRdb's copy has only in-frame clones and lacks some. The sample includes approximately 120,000 clones, around 45% of them seen just once. The specimen sequenced was NKG2D-low CD8+ T cells sorted from blood. These receptors all come from a human donor with alopecia areata. Both conserved end residues are part of each CDR3. The D gene is left open where the match is weak. Clone size is shown for a subset of rows, as once, few, many or a class of expanded clone.

j_call,d_call,v_call,clone_size,cdr3_nt,cdr3_aa
TRBJ2-1,NA,TRBV27,NA,TGTGCCAGCAGTGTTACAGGCCCAGGGTATGAGCAGTTCTTC,CASSVTGPGYEQFF
TRBJ2-7,NA,TRBV23-1,few,TGCGCCAGCAGTCAATCTTGTATCCGCCTCTCCTACGAGCAGTACTTC,CASSQSCIRLSYEQYF
TRBJ2-4,NA,TRBV5-6,medium-sized,TGTGCCAGCAGCTTGGGAAACATTCAGTACTTC,CASSLGNIQYF
TRBJ2-7,NA,TRBV28,few,TGTGCCAGCAGGTCCGGGACCCACTACGAGCAGTACTTC,CASRSGTHYEQYF
TRBJ2-7,TRBD1,TRBV29-1,NA,TGCAGCGTTGGGGACAGGGCCTACGAGCAGTACTTC,CSVGDRAYEQYF
TRBJ2-7,TRBD1,TRBV30,NA,TGTGCCTGGAGTGAGGGGGACAGTTCCTACGAGCAGTACTTC,CAWSEGDSSYEQYF
TRBJ1-2,NA,TRBV29-1,NA,TGCAGCGTTGACGTGGGGCAAGGTGGCTACACCTTC,CSVDVGQGGYTF
TRBJ2-3,NA,TRBV6-5,NA,TGTGCCAGCAGCACTGATACCCCAGATACGCAGTATTTT,CASSTDTPDTQYF
TRBJ2-3,TRBD1,TRBV4-2,NA,TGTGCCAGCAGCCAAGTAAGAGACAGGGCAGATACGCAGTATTTT,CASSQVRDRADTQYF
TRBJ1-2,NA,TRBV29-1,few,TGCAGCGTCGGCAGGGATGACTATGGCTACACCTTC,CSVGRDDYGYTF
TRBJ2-5,NA,TRBV29-1,few,TGCAGCGTTATAGGGTTCGAAGGTGGGACATTGGAGACCCAGTACTTC,CSVIGFEGGTLETQYF
TRBJ2-6,NA,TRBV30,few,TGTGCCTGGAAGGACAGCTCTGGGGCCAACGTCCTGACTTTC,CAWKDSSGANVLTF
TRBJ2-7,NA,TRBV11-2,NA,TGTGCCAGCAGCTTGAGCGGGCACTACGAGCAGTACTTC,CASSLSGHYEQYF
TRBJ2-1,NA,TRBV29-1,NA,TGCAGCGTTCCGGCGGGATCCTACAATGAGCAGTTCTTC,CSVPAGSYNEQFF
TRBJ2-2,NA,TRBV30,NA,TGTGCCTGGAGTGTAGTCACCGGGGAGCTGTTTTTT,CAWSVVTGELFF